This note documents a single T cell receptor (beta chain) sequence. What it binds is unknown. The PCR used 60 Vbeta and 13 Jbeta primers. This table comes from immunoSEQ multiplex PCR, and its TCRdb copy is limited to in-frame clones, with some not included. This table holds roughly 180,000 clones, around 80% found once. The germline V gene has CDR1 SQVTM and CDR2 ANQGSEA. V was pared by 3 bases and J by 4 bases, with 7 bases of the junction left unmatched. CDR3 length: 15 amino acids. This specimen comes from a study of cytomegalovirus exposure and HLA in healthy donors. Whole-study results and caveats: Among the most significant clusters, several appeared linked to common viral pathogens in a later analysis. Excluded were some V segments that proved indistinguishable, including TRBV6-2 and TRBV6-3. Analyzed later, most CMV-associated TCR beta chains appeared HLA-restricted.

The clonotype originates from a female donor in good health and CMV-seronegative. This chain joins TRBV29-1 and TRBJ2-1; 9 nucleotides agree with TRBD2. Material: PBMCs. The CDR3 is CSVDEGSGRYNEQFF. The CDR3 DNA sequence: TGCAGCGTTGATGAGGGCAGCGGGAGGTACAATGAGCAGTTCTTC.